Shown below are 23 T cell receptor beta chains from a single sample sequenced in a study of lymphopenia after photon versus proton radiotherapy. The protocol was immunoSEQ multiplex PCR, while the TCRdb copy is restricted to in-frame clones and leaves out a portion. The table lists 42,000 or so clones, about four fifths of them singletons. The sample here was peripheral blood, taken from a patient treated with proton-based radiotherapy. The origin of the receptors is a woman in her 70s with pancreatic cancer.

The rearrangement uses TRBV19 and TRBJ2-4; TRBD1 matches at 7 bases. Trimming removed 0 bases from V and 2 bases from J; junction bases left unmatched: 7. The CDR3 is 17 amino acids. CDR1 and CDR2 (germline): LNHDA, SQIVND (reference sequence). As DNA, the CDR3 is TGTGCCAGTAGTATAGAAGGGGGCCCCCGGACCAAAAACATTCAGTACTTC. Translation: CASSIEGGPRTKNIQYF.

The chain links TRBV18 to TRBJ1-1; D not resolved. V was pared by 5 bases and J by 4 bases, with 17 bases between. The CDR3 totals 15 residues. The germline CDR1 and CDR2 sequences are KGHSH and LQKENI. CDR3 residues: CASSTLHQSGTEAFF. The CDR3 coding sequence is TGTGCCAGCTCAACCCTACACCAATCGGGCACTGAAGCTTTCTTT.

The chain recombines TRBV5-1 with TRBJ2-2; 13 positions match TRBD2. The V gene's germline CDR1 is SGHRS and CDR2 YFSETQ. The CDR3 runs to 17 residues. Unmatched junction bases numbered 10, after V lost 4 bases and J lost 7 bases. The CDR3 is CASSPFGTSGRDGELFF. The DNA for the CDR3 is TGCGCCAGCAGCCCCTTCGGTACTAGCGGGAGGGACGGGGAGCTGTTTTTT.

The V gene is TRBV30, the J gene TRBJ1-3, with 8 bases aligning to TRBD1. CDR1 and CDR2 from the germline V gene are GTSNPN and SVGIG (reference sequence). The CDR3 runs to 14 residues. The J segment lost 4 bases and the V segment lost 2 bases, leaving 4 bases of the junction unmatched. CDR3: CAWSLRGQGNTIYF. The CDR3 DNA reads as TGTGCCTGGAGTCTCAGGGGGCAAGGAAACACCATATATTTT.

The chain employs TRBV27 and TRBJ2-6; D is possibly TRBD1 (5 bases). Germline V gene sequence: CDR1 MNHEY, CDR2 SMNVEV (reference sequence). CDR3 length equals 17 residues. V lost 3 bases and J lost 0, with 12 bases in between. The CDR3 DNA reads as TGTGCCAGCAGTTTGCTCGACAGTAGCTCTGGGGCCAACGTCCTGACTTTC. It is translated as CASSLLDSSSGANVLTF.

This clone has just a few counts. The rearrangement joins TRBV2 to TRBJ1-5; the match to TRBD1 covers 11 bases. The germline CDR1 and CDR2 sequences are SNHLY and FYNNEI. CDR3 length: 19 residues. J lost 6 bases, V lost 2 bases, and 15 bases had no gene match. In DNA, the CDR3 is TGTGCCAGCAGTGAAAGTTTGGACAGGGGGCATGGGGTACGTCAGCCCCAGCATTTT. Protein sequence: CASSESLDRGHGVRQPQHF.

This chain uses TRBV9 with TRBJ2-7; D unclear. The germline V gene has CDR1 SGDLS and CDR2 YYNGEE. The V and J ends lost 0 bases and 3 bases respectively, with 7 bases between them. The CDR3 runs 13 residues. The CDR3 region has the DNA TGTGCCAGCAGCGTAGATCTTTTCTACGAGCAGTACTTC. This translates into CASSVDLFYEQYF. Based on the CDR3 plus reference TRBV9 and TRBJ2-7, the full variable domain is DSGVTQTPKHLITATGQRVTLRCSPRSGDLSVYWYQQSLDQGLQFLIQYYNGEERAKGNILERFSAQQFPDLHSELNLSSLELGDSALYFCASSVDLFYEQYFGPGTRLTVT.

The CDR3 DNA reads as TGTGCCAGCAGGATAACAGGGGCCTACGAGCAGTACTTC. It translates to CASRITGAYEQYF. V usage is TRBV11-1 and J usage is TRBJ2-7, with 7 bases lining up with TRBD1. CDR3 length: 13 residues. CDR1 is SGHAT and CDR2 is FQDESV in the germline V gene (reference sequence). Trimming took 6 bases from V and 2 from J; bases not matched to a gene: 4.

The V gene is TRBV12-5, the J gene TRBJ2-1; D gene ambiguous. Germline V gene data show CDR1 as LGHNT and CDR2 as FRNRAP. The CDR3 consists of 13 residues. V was pared by 2 bases and J by 4 bases, with 6 bases between. In DNA form, the CDR3 reads TGTGCTAGTGGTTTGCAGGTGTACAATGAGCAGTTCTTC. Translating gives CASGLQVYNEQFF. The full variable domain, in which reference TRBV12-5 and TRBJ2-1 provide the parts outside the CDR3, is DARVTQTPRHKVTEMGQEVTMRCQPILGHNTVFWYRQTMMQGLELLAYFRNRAPLDDSGMPKDRFSAEMPDATLATLKIQPSEPRDSAVYFCASGLQVYNEQFFGPGTRLTVL.

This clone turned up a few times. This sequence joins TRBV28 and TRBJ1-5, with D possibly being TRBD1 (5 bases). Germline values: CDR1 MDHEN, CDR2 SYDVKM. CDR3 length: 16 amino acids. V lost 6 bases and J 3 bases, leaving 18 bases between the germline ends. Here the CDR3 DNA reads TGTGCCAGCAGGTCCCTTACTCGGGGGGACAATCAGCCCCAGCATTTT. It encodes CASRSLTRGDNQPQHF.

V gene TRBV28 combines with J gene TRBJ2-7; TRBD1 agrees at 7 bases. The CDR3 is 15 amino acids. Losses at the gene ends were 5 bases for V and 0 bases for J; bases not matched to a gene: 7. The V gene's germline CDR1 is MDHEN and CDR2 SYDVKM. As DNA, the CDR3 is TGTGCCAGCAGTCAACAGGGGATAGGCTCCTACGAGCAGTACTTC. It encodes CASSQQGIGSYEQYF.

This clone showed up just a few times. The V call is TRBV6-5, the J call TRBJ1-1, with 10 bases that match TRBD1. Germline trimming cut 4 bases from V and 1 base from J; bases unmatched to any gene: 6. Germline loops: CDR1 MNHEY, CDR2 SVGAGI. The CDR3 runs to 16 residues. CDR3 in DNA: TGTGCCAGCAGTTCCCATCGACAGGGGGCGAACACTGAAGCTTTCTTT. Its translation is CASSSHRQGANTEAFF.

The rearrangement joins TRBV4-3 to TRBJ1-3; TRBD1 is a possible D gene (5 bases). The CDR3 sequence is 13 residues long. Between the trimmed V and J ends, which lost 4 bases and 4 bases, there was a span of 8 bases. CDR1 and CDR2 from the germline V gene are LGHNA and YSLEER. Here the CDR3 reads CASSRWGGNTIYF. For the CDR3, the DNA is TGCGCCAGCAGCCGCTGGGGGGGAAACACCATATATTTT.

Only one count was recorded for this clone. CDR3 protein: CASSQDPPVSNGNEQFF. CDR3 sequence (DNA): TGCGCCAGCAGCCAAGACCCGCCCGTCTCTAATGGCAATGAGCAGTTCTTC. The rearrangement joins TRBV4-3 to TRBJ2-1; D gene ambiguous. The germline V gene encodes CDR1 LGHNA and CDR2 YSLEER. This CDR3 has 17 amino acids. V lost 0 bases and J 6 bases, leaving 18 bases between the germline ends.

The chain recombines TRBV19 with TRBJ1-4; TRBD1 might be the D (5 bases). Trimming took 5 bases from V and 0 from J, leaving 10 bases between them. CDR1 and CDR2 (germline): LNHDA, SQIVND (reference sequence). CDR3 length equals 15 residues. The CDR3: CASSQGQATNEKLFF. As DNA, the CDR3 is TGTGCCAGTAGTCAGGGCCAGGCAACTAATGAAAAACTGTTTTTT.

The chain links TRBV5-1 to TRBJ2-3; TRBD2 agrees at 9 bases. V shed 0 bases and J 6 bases; nucleotides not matched to a gene: 5. The V gene's germline CDR1 is SGHRS and CDR2 YFSETQ. This CDR3 has 15 residues. CDR3 sequence: CASSLDGLAYDTQYF. CDR3 nucleotide sequence: TGCGCCAGCAGCTTGGACGGACTAGCGTATGATACGCAGTATTTT.

The chain employs TRBV21-1 and TRBJ2-6. TRBV21-1 is a pseudogene segment. This CDR3 is built from 15 residues. DNA for the CDR3: TGTGCCAGCAGCAAAGAGTACTCTGGGGCCAACGTCCTGACTTTC. This gives the protein CASSKEYSGANVLTF.

This clone was seen more than once but under ten times. V gene TRBV11-1 combines with J gene TRBJ1-4; D unclear. There are 13 residues in the CDR3. Trimming took 8 bases from V and 3 from J, leaving 10 bases between them. CDR1 and CDR2 (germline): SGHAT, FQDESV (reference sequence). CDR3: CASRRAANEKLFF. The CDR3 DNA reads TGTGCCAGCCGAAGAGCGGCTAATGAAAAACTGTTTTTT.

This clone has a single count. The chain employs TRBV19 and TRBJ1-1; maybe TRBD1 (6 bases). The CDR3 extends over 21 amino acids. V was pared by 0 bases and J by 2 bases, with 28 bases between. Per the germline V gene, CDR1 is LNHDA and CDR2 is SQIVND (reference sequence). The DNA of the CDR3 is TGTGCCAGTAGTATAGAAGGCCGTTTCTCGAGGGGGGGACTATATAACACTGAAGCTTTCTTT. Amino acids: CASSIEGRFSRGGLYNTEAFF.

The J gene is TRBJ2-5, the V gene TRBV18; D tentatively fits TRBD1 or TRBD2 (5 bases each). The CDR3 consists of 14 residues. V was cut by 6 bases and J by 3 bases, with 14 bases left in between. Germline CDR1 reads KGHSH; CDR2 reads LQKENI. The DNA of the CDR3 is TGTGCCAGCTCTCGAACGGGGACGGAAGAGACCCAGTACTTC. The encoded protein is CASSRTGTEETQYF.

This chain uses TRBV18 with TRBJ1-1; D is unclear. In germline, CDR1 is KGHSH, CDR2 LQKENI. V shed 2 bases and J shed 1 base, with 5 bases lying between them. The CDR3 extends over 13 amino acids. CDR3: CASSPRENTEAFF. The CDR3 DNA sequence: TGTGCCAGCTCACCAAGGGAGAACACTGAAGCTTTCTTT.

The chain links TRBV11-3 to TRBJ2-5; TRBD2 matches at 9 bases. This CDR3 comprises 13 residues. V was pared by 6 bases and J by 6 bases, with 5 bases of the junction left unmatched. Germline V CDR1 and CDR2: SGHNT, YENEEA. CDR3 coding DNA: TGTGCCAGCAGTAGCGGGAGCTTGCAGACCCAGTACTTC. It is translated as CASSSGSLQTQYF. Together with reference TRBV11-3 and TRBJ2-5, the CDR3 gives the full variable domain: EAGVVQSPRYKIIEKKQPVAFWCNPISGHNTLYWYLQNLGQGPELLIRYENEEAVDDSQLPKDRFSAERLKGVDSTLKIQPAELGDSAVYLCASSSGSLQTQYFGPGTRLLVL.

The chain recombines TRBV4-3 with TRBJ2-1, with TRBD2 matching 9 bases. The CDR3 contains 16 residues. V gave up 1 base and J gave up 1 base; unmatched junction bases: 2. Germline V CDR1 and CDR2: LGHNA, YSLEER. The CDR3 coding sequence is TGCGCCAGCAGCCAAGTAGCGGGGGCTTCCTACAATGAGCAGTTCTTC. Translation: CASSQVAGASYNEQFF.